This T cell receptor (beta chain) originates from a study of blood T cell repertoires in COVID-19. Measured with immunoSEQ multiplex PCR; TCRdb has only the in-frame clones, and not every one. Here the sample spans about 150,000 clones, about four fifths being singletons. Only one count was recorded for this clone. The TCR originated in a woman older than 75 with acute or convalescent COVID-19. Sequenced input: peripheral blood.

CDR3 nucleotide sequence: TGTGCCAGCAGCTCCGGGACAGGGGTAACAGATACGCAGTATTTT. Its protein is CASSSGTGVTDTQYF. This rearrangement joins TRBV11-2 to TRBJ2-3; 10 bases match TRBD1. In germline, CDR1 is SGHAT, CDR2 FQNNGV. This CDR3 comprises 15 residues. V shed 4 bases, J shed 3 bases, and the junction held 4 bases outside the gene matches.